This passage covers 30 T cell receptor beta chains from one sample sequenced in a study of blood T cells in healthy people across ages. A second PCR of about 7 to 12 cycles used a sample-barcoded 5' primer and a J-beta primer mix. From the 5' RACE reads, TCRdb called clonotypes with MiXCR, one entry per CDR3 protein. The data contain approximately 780,000 distinct CDR3 sequences, under 30% of them singletons. This sample also belongs to another study, concerning T cells of mothers and their children.

What was sequenced was blood. Receptors were obtained from a boy aged 10-17 years in good health.

In its sample, this clonotype was seen a few times. This rearrangement joins TRBV20-1 to TRBJ2-7; 13 bases align to TRBD2. Trimming at V came to 5 bases and at J to 2 bases, leaving 3 bases not matched to a gene. Looked up from germline, CDR1 is DFQATT and CDR2 is SNEGSKA (reference sequence). This CDR3 has 14 amino acids. Here the CDR3 reads CSAPLAGGPYEQYF. The CDR3 nucleotides read TGCAGTGCTCCACTAGCGGGGGGGCCCTACGAGCAGTACTTC.

This clonotype was counted a few times. The CDR3 protein is CASSLTGAEGANVLTF. In DNA form, the CDR3 reads TGTGCCAGCAGCTTGACGGGGGCGGAGGGGGCCAACGTCCTGACTTTC. The chain employs TRBV5-5 and TRBJ2-6; D might be TRBD1 or TRBD2, each matching 6 bases. The V end was cut by 1 base, the J end by 4 bases, with 12 bases between. Germline V gene data show CDR1 as SGHKS and CDR2 as YYEKEE (reference sequence). The CDR3 is 16 residues long. Filled out from reference TRBV5-5 and TRBJ2-6, the complete variable domain reads DAGVTQSPTHLIKTRGQQVTLRCSPISGHKSVSWYQQVLGQGPQFIFQYYEKEERGRGNFPDRFSARQFPNYSSELNVNALLLGDSALYLCASSLTGAEGANVLTFGAGSRLTVL.

This clonotype was seen many times. The rearrangement uses TRBV29-1 and TRBJ2-7; TRBD2 matches at 7 bases. This CDR3 comprises 13 residues. The ends lost 4 bases at V and 2 bases at J; junction bases unmatched: 5. Germline loops: CDR1 SQVTM, CDR2 ANQGSEA. Written as DNA, the CDR3 is TGCAGCGTTGGGTTAGCGGGTGCCTACGAGCAGTACTTC. It specifies CSVGLAGAYEQYF.

This clonotype has a handful of counts. The chain joins TRBV6-5 to TRBJ2-7; D ambiguous. Germline loops: CDR1 MNHEY, CDR2 SVGAGI. Trimming cost V 0 bases and J 3 bases, with 12 bases left between them. The CDR3 loop spans 15 amino acids. The DNA of the CDR3 is TGTGCCAGCAGTTACTCGGGCCGCCCCTACTACGAGCAGTACTTC. Its protein product is CASSYSGRPYYEQYF.

This clonotype showed up just a few times. The gene calls are TRBV6-1 and TRBJ1-2, with D perhaps TRBD1 (5 bases). The CDR3 length is 13 residues. The germline V gene encodes CDR1 MNHNS and CDR2 SASEGT. V was clipped by 1 base and J by 8 bases, with 11 bases between them. CDR3 sequence (DNA): TGTGCCAGCAGTGAAGTCAGGGTTGGAGGCTACACCTTC. This translates into CASSEVRVGGYTF.

As DNA, the CDR3 is TGTGCCAGCAGCCAAGAGAGCCTTCTGGAGACCCAGTACTTC. Amino acid sequence: CASSQESLLETQYF. The rearrangement uses TRBV3-1 and TRBJ2-5; D is unresolved. V gave up 0 bases and J gave up 5 bases, with 10 bases separating them. CDR3 size: 14 residues. CDR1 and CDR2 from the germline V gene are LGHDT and YNNKEL (reference sequence).

The chain employs TRBV12-3 or TRBV12-4 and TRBJ2-7; D perhaps matches TRBD1 (6 bases). The length of the CDR3 is 16 residues. V was cut by 7 bases and J by 3 bases, with 22 bases left in between. The CDR3 spells CASTPYPDRSVYEQYF. The CDR3 DNA reads TGTGCCAGCACTCCCTACCCTGACAGGTCTGTCTACGAGCAGTACTTC.

This clonotype was seen a few times. The chain uses TRBV12-3 or TRBV12-4 and TRBJ2-3; 7 bases agree with TRBD1. CDR3 length: 14 residues. Trimming removed 3 bases from V and 4 bases from J; junction bases left unmatched: 4. The CDR3 is CASSLPDRADTQYF. The CDR3 bases are TGTGCCAGCAGTTTGCCTGACAGGGCAGATACGCAGTATTTT.

This chain uses TRBV21-1 with TRBJ2-5; the table calls TRBD1, which could not be checked here. The J call may be wrong; the DNA end is better matched by TRBJ2-1. TRBV21-1 is designated a pseudogene. The CDR3 spans 14 residues. The CDR3 bases are TGTGCCAGCAGCAACAGGGAGCGTTACAATGAGCAGTTCTTC. Its translation: CASSNRERYNEQFF.

The chain recombines TRBV5-4 with TRBJ2-5; 9 bases are shared with TRBD1. Trimming cost V 1 base and J 2 bases; bases outside gene matches: 3. The CDR3 extends over 15 amino acids. Germline V CDR1 and CDR2: SGHNT, YYREEE (reference sequence). DNA for the CDR3: TGTGCCAGCAGCTTGCGGACAGGGGCGCAAGAGACCCAGTACTTC. This sequence encodes CASSLRTGAQETQYF.

This clonotype appeared a few times. The CDR3 is CATGQGRDTQYF. The CDR3 DNA reads TGTGCCACGGGACAGGGGAGGGATACGCAGTATTTT. The chain joins TRBV12-3 or TRBV12-4 to TRBJ2-3; 10 bases fit TRBD1. The CDR3 is 12 residues long. The junction had 4 bases not matched to a gene; V was cut back by 10 bases and J by 6 bases.

The V gene is TRBV11-2, the J gene TRBJ1-5; 11 positions agree with TRBD1. J gave up 3 bases and V 8 bases, and 6 bases lay outside the gene matches. This CDR3 comprises 15 residues. Germline CDR1 and CDR2: SGHAT and FQNNGV. CDR3 in DNA: TGTGCCAGCGTCAGGACAGGGGGCTACAATCAGCCCCAGCATTTT. This gives the protein CASVRTGGYNQPQHF.

The gene calls are TRBV29-1 and TRBJ1-1, with 9 bases fitting TRBD1. This CDR3 is built from 15 residues. Germline assignment: CDR1 SQVTM and CDR2 ANQGSEA. The junction had 11 bases not matched to a gene; V was cut back by 7 bases and J by 2 bases. CDR3 DNA: TGCAGCGACAGGACAGGGGCCCAATATAACACTGAAGCTTTCTTT. It encodes CSDRTGAQYNTEAFF.

This clonotype was detected a few times. The chain is built from TRBV7-3 and TRBJ2-7; tentatively, D is TRBD2 (6 bases). Germline loops: CDR1 SGHTA, CDR2 FQGTGA. V was pared by 5 bases and J by 2 bases, with 13 bases between. The CDR3 has 14 amino acids. CDR3 in DNA: TGTGCCAGCAGCCCTACAGGACTAACCTACGAGCAGTACTTC. As protein: CASSPTGLTYEQYF.

The chain recombines TRBV29-1 with TRBJ2-1; 7 bases are a match to TRBD1. V shed 7 bases and J 4 bases; nucleotides not matched to a gene: 7. Per germline, CDR1 SQVTM and CDR2 ANQGSEA. This CDR3 spans 13 amino acids. This CDR3 reads CSALDRQYNEQFF. The CDR3 DNA is TGCAGCGCCCTGGACAGGCAATACAATGAGCAGTTCTTC.

This clonotype was found a few times. This sequence joins TRBV4-2 and TRBJ2-5; 9 bases match TRBD2. The CDR3 runs to 16 residues. V dropped 1 base and J dropped 5; count of bases not matched to a gene: 8. Germline values: CDR1 LGHNA, CDR2 YNFKEQ. CDR3 sequence (DNA): TGTGCCAGCAGCCAAGCGGGCGGGGGGGCTTTCGAGACCCAGTACTTC. Its translation is CASSQAGGGAFETQYF.

The V call is TRBV9, the J call TRBJ1-2; D may be TRBD1 (5 bases). The CDR3 has 13 amino acids. Trimming took 4 bases from V and 2 from J, leaving 9 bases between them. The V gene's germline CDR1 is SGDLS and CDR2 YYNGEE. The CDR3 here is CASSRDENYGYTF. The CDR3 DNA reads as TGTGCCAGCAGCCGGGACGAAAACTATGGCTACACCTTC.

This clonotype came up a few times. This chain joins TRBV29-1 and TRBJ2-5; 9 bases agree with TRBD1. Germline CDR1 reads SQVTM; CDR2 reads ANQGSEA. The junction had 11 bases not matched to a gene; V was cut back by 7 bases and J by 5 bases. The CDR3 consists of 14 residues. CDR3 in DNA: TGCAGCGGCCAACCAACAGGGGGCGAGGAGACCCAGTACTTC. This gives the protein CSGQPTGGEETQYF.

The V gene is TRBV20-1, the J gene TRBJ2-2; D unresolved. Germline V gene sequence: CDR1 DFQATT, CDR2 SNEGSKA (reference sequence). The germline V and J ends were trimmed by 5 bases and 4 bases, with 14 bases remaining between them. The CDR3 spans 14 residues. The CDR3 coding sequence is TGCAGTGCTCCGCTCTCACTGGGCACCGGGGAGCTGTTTTTT. Translation: CSAPLSLGTGELFF.

This clonotype was counted a few times. The junction shows a germline mismatch at one end, possibly a read error. The chain links TRBV27 to TRBJ2-1, with TRBD2 matching over 9 bases. Looked up from germline, CDR1 is MNHEY and CDR2 is SMNVEV (reference sequence). The length of the CDR3 is 14 residues. The chain's CDR3 is CASSPPGLANERFF. In DNA, the CDR3 is TGTGCCAGCAGTCCTCCGGGACTAGCCAATGAGCGGTTCTTC.

The CDR3 protein is CASSPRRRTDYEQYF. DNA for the CDR3: TGTGCCAGCAGCCCCCGGAGGAGGACTGACTACGAGCAGTACTTC. The chain joins TRBV7-8 to TRBJ2-5; D might be TRBD2 (5 bases). The end of the DNA fits TRBJ2-7 better, so the J call may be wrong. Germline V gene lookup returns CDR1 SGHVS and CDR2 FQNEAQ. This CDR3 spans 15 amino acids.

This clonotype was counted only a few times. V usage is TRBV7-2 and J usage is TRBJ2-7; the D gene is possibly TRBD1 (6 bases). This CDR3 is built from 15 residues. Per germline, CDR1 SGHTA and CDR2 FQGNSA. Between the trimmed V and J ends, which lost 5 bases and 5 bases, there was a span of 19 bases. CDR3 nucleotide sequence: TGTGCCAGCAGCGTCTACAGGGTTGTAAAGGACGAGCAGTACTTC. Its translation is CASSVYRVVKDEQYF.

The rearrangement uses TRBV12-3 or TRBV12-4 and TRBJ2-4; D is perhaps TRBD1 (6 bases). This CDR3 contains 15 residues. V shed 6 bases and J shed 0 bases, with 12 bases lying between them. CDR3 residues: CASRMGHLAKNIQYF. The CDR3 DNA is TGTGCCAGCAGAATGGGACACCTAGCCAAAAACATTCAGTACTTC.

The rearrangement joins TRBV9 to TRBJ2-4; 10 bases are shared with TRBD1. V lost 2 bases and J lost 1; bases outside the gene matches: 3. Germline-derived CDR1 and CDR2 are SGDLS and YYNGEE. The CDR3 length is 16 residues. The CDR3 sequence: CASSVGQGEAKNIQYF. The CDR3, as DNA: TGTGCCAGCAGCGTCGGACAGGGGGAGGCCAAAAACATTCAGTACTTC.

The chain recombines TRBV28 with TRBJ1-2; no reliable D call. With 4 bases removed from V and 5 bases from J, the gap between germline ends came to 14 bases. CDR3 size: 14 residues. Per the germline V gene, CDR1 is MDHEN and CDR2 is SYDVKM. The CDR3 coding sequence is TGTGCCAGCAGTTCGAGTTTGGTCGGGTATGGCTACACCTTC. Translated: CASSSSLVGYGYTF.

The chain couples TRBV28 to TRBJ2-5, with a possible D match to TRBD1 (6 bases). Germline V gene sequence: CDR1 MDHEN, CDR2 SYDVKM. The CDR3 spans 13 residues. Trimming stripped 8 bases from V and 3 bases from J, with 13 bases between. In nucleotides, the CDR3 is TGTGCCAGCGGTTCAGGGGTGGAAGAGACCCAGTACTTC. This codes for CASGSGVEETQYF.

The chain has TRBV25-1 and TRBJ2-5; D possibly uses TRBD1 or TRBD2 (5 bases each). This CDR3 is 15 amino acids long. Germline V lookup: CDR1 MGHDK, CDR2 SYGVNS. V was clipped by 1 base and J by 6 bases, with 15 bases between them. This chain's CDR3 is CASSESGHTAKTQYF. DNA for the CDR3: TGTGCCAGCAGTGAATCGGGGCACACGGCCAAGACCCAGTACTTC.

This clonotype was counted at least ten times. The chain couples TRBV5-4 to TRBJ2-5; 9 bases agree with TRBD1. The germline gives CDR1 SGHNT, CDR2 YYREEE (reference sequence). The CDR3 runs 14 residues. Trimming cost V 2 bases and J 2 bases; bases outside gene matches: 1. As DNA, the CDR3 is TGTGCCAGCAGCTTAGACAGGGGGCAAGAGACCCAGTACTTC. Residues: CASSLDRGQETQYF.

The chain has TRBV7-2 and TRBJ2-6; D not certain. Trimming removed 3 bases at V and 2 bases at J, with 8 bases between. The CDR3 runs to 15 residues. The V gene's germline CDR1 is SGHTA and CDR2 FQGNSA. The CDR3 reads CASSLKETGANVLTF. The CDR3 nucleotides are TGTGCCAGCAGCTTGAAGGAGACTGGGGCCAACGTCCTGACTTTC.

The chain is built from TRBV5-6 and TRBJ2-1, with 8 bases matching TRBD1. This CDR3 is 16 amino acids long. Germline V lookup: CDR1 SGHDT, CDR2 YYEEEE. Losses at the gene ends were 4 bases for V and 8 bases for J; bases not matched to a gene: 14. The CDR3 region is CASSETGQAPLDEQFF. CDR3 nucleotides: TGTGCCAGCAGCGAAACGGGACAGGCTCCCTTGGATGAGCAGTTCTTC. The full variable domain, rest sourced from reference TRBV5-6 and TRBJ2-1, is DAGVTQSPTHLIKTRGQQVTLRCSPKSGHDTVSWYQQALGQGPQFIFQYYEEEERQRGNFPDRFSGHQFPNYSSELNVNALLLGDSALYLCASSETGQAPLDEQFFGPGTRLTVL.